The source of this T cell receptor beta chain is a study of blood T cells in healthy people across ages. Every sample gave at least 6 micrograms of total RNA when it was extracted. CDR3 length: 16 residues. The germline V gene has CDR1 MNHNS and CDR2 SASEGT. V dropped 0 bases and J dropped 2; count of bases not matched to a gene: 2. With a J-beta primer mix and a sample-barcoded 5' primer, a second PCR ran 7 to 11 cycles. Every cDNA molecule carried a tag from a template-switch adaptor bearing 12 random nucleotides. A minimum of 2.5 million CDR3-containing paired-end reads was obtained for each sample. TCRdb re-called the 5' RACE reads through MiXCR, storing one row per CDR3 protein. The sample contains about 680,000 distinct CDR3 sequences, approximately 50% of which appear only once.

The chain links TRBV6-1 to TRBJ2-5, with TRBD1 matching over 11 bases. Sequenced sample: blood. The source is a woman in her fifties or sixties in good health. The CDR3 region is CASSEAGTGGQETQYF. CDR3 coding DNA: TGTGCCAGCAGTGAAGCCGGGACAGGGGGGCAAGAGACCCAGTACTTC.